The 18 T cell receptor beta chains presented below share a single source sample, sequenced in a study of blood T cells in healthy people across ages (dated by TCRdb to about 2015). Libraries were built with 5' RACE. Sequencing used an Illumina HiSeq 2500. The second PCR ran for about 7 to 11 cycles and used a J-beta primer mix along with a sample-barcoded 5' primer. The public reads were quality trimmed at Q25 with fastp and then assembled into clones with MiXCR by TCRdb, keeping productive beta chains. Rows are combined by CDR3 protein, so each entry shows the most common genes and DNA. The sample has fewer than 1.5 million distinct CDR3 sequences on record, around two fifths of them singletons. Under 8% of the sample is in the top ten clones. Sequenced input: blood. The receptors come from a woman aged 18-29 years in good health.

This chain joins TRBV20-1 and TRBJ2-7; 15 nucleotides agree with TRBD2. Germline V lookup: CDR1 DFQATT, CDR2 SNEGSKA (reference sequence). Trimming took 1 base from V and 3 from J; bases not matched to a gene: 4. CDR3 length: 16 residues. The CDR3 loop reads CSARGTSGGGFYEQYF. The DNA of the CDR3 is TGCAGTGCTAGAGGGACTAGCGGGGGGGGGTTCTACGAGCAGTACTTC.

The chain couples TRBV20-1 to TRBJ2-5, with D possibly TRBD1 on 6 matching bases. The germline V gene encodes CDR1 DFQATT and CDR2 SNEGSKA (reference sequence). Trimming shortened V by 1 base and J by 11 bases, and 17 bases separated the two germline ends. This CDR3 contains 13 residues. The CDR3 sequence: CSARGTVHNEQYF. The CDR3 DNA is TGCAGTGCTAGAGGGACAGTGCACAATGAGCAGTACTTC.

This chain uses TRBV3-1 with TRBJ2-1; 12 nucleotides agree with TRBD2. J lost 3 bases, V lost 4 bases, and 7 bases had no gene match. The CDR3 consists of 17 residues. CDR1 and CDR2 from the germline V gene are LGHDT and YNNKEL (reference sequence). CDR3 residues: CASSRRLAGEGYNEQFF. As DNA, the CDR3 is TGTGCCAGCAGCCGCCGACTAGCGGGGGAGGGCTACAATGAGCAGTTCTTC.

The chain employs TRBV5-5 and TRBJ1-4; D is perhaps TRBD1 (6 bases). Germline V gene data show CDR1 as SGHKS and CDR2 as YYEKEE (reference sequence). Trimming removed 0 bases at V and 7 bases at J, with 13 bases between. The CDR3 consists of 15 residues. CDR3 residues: CASSLVQGLAEKLFF. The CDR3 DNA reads TGTGCCAGCAGCTTGGTTCAGGGGCTGGCTGAAAAACTGTTTTTT.

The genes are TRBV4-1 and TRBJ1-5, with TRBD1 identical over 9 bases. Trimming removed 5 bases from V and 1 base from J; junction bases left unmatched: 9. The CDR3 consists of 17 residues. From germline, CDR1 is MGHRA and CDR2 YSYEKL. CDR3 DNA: TGCGCCAGCAGCGTAGGATTACAGGGGGCAAGCAATCAGCCCCAGCATTTT. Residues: CASSVGLQGASNQPQHF.

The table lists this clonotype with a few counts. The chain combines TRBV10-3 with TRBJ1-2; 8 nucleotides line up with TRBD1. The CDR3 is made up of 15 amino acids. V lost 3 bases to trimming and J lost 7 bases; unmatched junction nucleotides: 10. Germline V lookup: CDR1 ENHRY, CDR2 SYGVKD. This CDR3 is CAISDGQGTLGGYTF. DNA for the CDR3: TGTGCCATCAGTGACGGACAGGGAACATTGGGTGGCTACACCTTC.

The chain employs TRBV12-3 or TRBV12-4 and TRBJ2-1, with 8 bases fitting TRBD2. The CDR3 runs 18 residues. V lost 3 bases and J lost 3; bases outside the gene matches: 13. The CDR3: CASSFSGPAGVNYNEQFF. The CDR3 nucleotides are TGTGCCAGCAGTTTCTCGGGGCCAGCGGGGGTCAACTACAATGAGCAGTTCTTC.

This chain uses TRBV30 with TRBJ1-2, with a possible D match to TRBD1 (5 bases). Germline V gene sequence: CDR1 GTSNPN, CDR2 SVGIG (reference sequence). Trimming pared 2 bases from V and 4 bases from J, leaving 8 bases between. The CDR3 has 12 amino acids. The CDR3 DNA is TGTGCCTGGAGTATTGGGGGCTATGGCTACACCTTC. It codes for CAWSIGGYGYTF.

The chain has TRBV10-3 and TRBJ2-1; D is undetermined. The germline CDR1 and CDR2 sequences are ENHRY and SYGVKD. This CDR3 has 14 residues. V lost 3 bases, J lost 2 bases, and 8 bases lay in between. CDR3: CAISEGQTYNEQFF. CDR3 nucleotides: TGTGCCATCAGTGAAGGGCAGACCTACAATGAGCAGTTCTTC.

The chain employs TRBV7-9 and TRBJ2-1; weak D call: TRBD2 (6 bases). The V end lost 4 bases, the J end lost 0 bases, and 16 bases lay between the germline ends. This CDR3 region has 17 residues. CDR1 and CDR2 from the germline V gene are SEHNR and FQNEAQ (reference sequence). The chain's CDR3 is CASSSVGAGSSYNEQFF. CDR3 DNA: TGTGCCAGCAGCTCCGTCGGGGCGGGGAGCTCCTACAATGAGCAGTTCTTC.

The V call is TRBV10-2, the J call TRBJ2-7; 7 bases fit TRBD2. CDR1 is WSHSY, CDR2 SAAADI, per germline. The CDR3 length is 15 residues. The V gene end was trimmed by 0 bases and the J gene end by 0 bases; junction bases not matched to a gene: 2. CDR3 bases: TGCGCCAGCAGTGAGTCCTGGGACTACTCCTACGAGCAGTACTTC. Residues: CASSESWDYSYEQYF.

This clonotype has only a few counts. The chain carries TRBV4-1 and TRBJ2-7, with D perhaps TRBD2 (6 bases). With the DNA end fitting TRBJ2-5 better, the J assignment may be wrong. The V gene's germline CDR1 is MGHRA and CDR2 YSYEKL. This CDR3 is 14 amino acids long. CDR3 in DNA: TGCGCCAGCAGCCAATGTCCGGGGGAAGAGACCCAGTACTTC. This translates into CASSQCPGEETQYF.

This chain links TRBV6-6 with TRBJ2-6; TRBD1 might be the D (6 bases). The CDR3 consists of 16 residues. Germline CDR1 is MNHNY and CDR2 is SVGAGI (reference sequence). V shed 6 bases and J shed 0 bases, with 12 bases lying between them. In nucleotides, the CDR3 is TGTGCCAGCAGAGGCACAGGGACCTCTGGGGCCAACGTCCTGACTTTC. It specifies CASRGTGTSGANVLTF.

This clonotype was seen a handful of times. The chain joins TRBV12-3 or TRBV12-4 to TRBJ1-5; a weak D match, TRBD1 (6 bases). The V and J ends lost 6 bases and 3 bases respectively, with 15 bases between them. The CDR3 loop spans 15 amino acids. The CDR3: CASSQTGPPNQPQHF. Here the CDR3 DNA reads TGTGCCAGCAGCCAAACAGGGCCCCCCAATCAGCCCCAGCATTTT.

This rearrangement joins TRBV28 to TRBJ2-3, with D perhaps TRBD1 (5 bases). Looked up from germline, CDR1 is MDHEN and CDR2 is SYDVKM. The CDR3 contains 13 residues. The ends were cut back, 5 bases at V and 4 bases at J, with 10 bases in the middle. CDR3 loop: CASSVQGADTQYF. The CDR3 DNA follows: TGTGCCAGCAGTGTCCAGGGTGCAGATACGCAGTATTTT.

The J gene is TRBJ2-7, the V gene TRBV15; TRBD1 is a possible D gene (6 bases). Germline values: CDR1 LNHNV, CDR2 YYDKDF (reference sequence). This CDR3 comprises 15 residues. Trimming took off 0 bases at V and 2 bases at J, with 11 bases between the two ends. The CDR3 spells CATSRDTGTTYEQYF. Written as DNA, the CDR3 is TGTGCCACCAGCAGAGATACAGGGACAACCTACGAGCAGTACTTC. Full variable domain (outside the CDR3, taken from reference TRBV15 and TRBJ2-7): DAMVIQNPRYQVTQFGKPVTLSCSQTLNHNVMYWYQQKSSQAPKLLFHYYDKDFNNEADTPDNFQSRRPNTSFCFLDIRSPGLGDTAMYLCATSRDTGTTYEQYFGPGTRLTVT.

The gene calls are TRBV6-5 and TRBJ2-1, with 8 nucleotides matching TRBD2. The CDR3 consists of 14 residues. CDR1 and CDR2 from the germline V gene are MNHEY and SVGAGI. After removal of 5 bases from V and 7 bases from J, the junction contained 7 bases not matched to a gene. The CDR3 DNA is TGTGCCAGCAGTCGGACTAGCCCGAAAAATGAGCAGTTCTTC. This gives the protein CASSRTSPKNEQFF.

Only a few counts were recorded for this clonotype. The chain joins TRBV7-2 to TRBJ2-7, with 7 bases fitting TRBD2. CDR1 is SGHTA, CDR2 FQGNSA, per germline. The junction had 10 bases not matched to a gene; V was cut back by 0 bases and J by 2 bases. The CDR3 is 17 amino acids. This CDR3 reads CASSLAVAGTQPYEQYF. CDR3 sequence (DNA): TGTGCCAGCAGCTTAGCGGTAGCGGGTACCCAACCCTACGAGCAGTACTTC.